This is a list of T cell receptor beta chains from one sample in a study. TCRdb itself ran the 5' RACE reads through MiXCR, one entry per CDR3 protein. The sample has fewer than 25,000 distinct CDR3 sequences, around 30% seen once. The specimen sequenced was tumor-infiltrating naive CD4+ T cells sorted from the breast tumor. All receptors come from a female donor with breast cancer. The CDR3 runs from the conserved cysteine through the conserved F or W. A D gene is named only where the DNA matches it firmly. Size is stated for part of the rows, as once, few or many counts, or as a class when the clone is expanded.

V gene	J gene	clone size	D gene	CDR3 DNA	CDR3 protein
TRBV6-6	TRBJ2-1	NA	TRBD2	TGTGCCAGCAGTTACTCGCGAGCGGGAGGGCCATCCTACAAAGAGCAGTTCTTC	CASSYSRAGGPSYKEQFF
TRBV7-6	TRBJ1-3	few	NA	TGTGCCAGCAGCCCGGACACAAGAGGAAACACCATATATTTT	CASSPDTRGNTIYF
TRBV20-1	TRBJ1-5	NA	NA	TGCAGTGCCCGGAAACCCGCATCACCCCAGCATTTT	CSARKPASPQHF
TRBV4-2	TRBJ1-1	many	NA	TGTGCCAGCAGCTCAGGATCAAACACTGAAGCTTTCTTT	CASSSGSNTEAFF
TRBV15	TRBJ1-1	few	TRBD1	TGTGCCACCAGCAAGGGGACAGGGGGGGAGACTGAAGCTTTCTTT	CATSKGTGGETEAFF
TRBV6-5	TRBJ2-7	few	TRBD2	TGTGCCAGCAGTGGGACTAGCGGGGACCGGGGGGAGCAGTACTTC	CASSGTSGDRGEQYF
TRBV12-3/TRBV12-4	TRBJ2-7	NA	TRBD2	TGTGCCAGCAGTACCGGGACTAGCGCACTGAGCTACGAGCAGTACTTC	CASSTGTSALSYEQYF
TRBV15	TRBJ2-7	few	TRBD1	TGTGCCACCAGCAGAGAGGAATCGACAGGGGCGCGATACTTC	CATSREESTGARYF
TRBV7-2	TRBJ1-4	few	TRBD1	TGTGCCAGCAGCCACCCGTACGGACAGGGGTCTGGTGAAAAACTGTTTTTT	CASSHPYGQGSGEKLFF
TRBV20-1	TRBJ2-7	NA	TRBD2	TGCAGTCTTTCCGGGACTAGCGGGAGCGCCTACGAGCAGTACTTC	CSLSGTSGSAYEQYF
TRBV7-6	TRBJ1-5	medium-sized	NA	TGTGCCAGCCCACGGGGCCCAGGCTATCAGCCCCAGCATTTT	CASPRGPGYQPQHF